Presented here are 9 T cell receptor beta chains from one specimen sequenced in a study of beta chain features in type 1 diabetes. Reverse transcription of all isolated RNA meant that expressed TCRB transcripts were sequenced. The data were produced by immunoSEQ multiplex PCR, yet TCRdb's version contains in-frame clones alone and is incomplete. Of 350,000 to 400,000 clones listed, roughly 15% are singletons. What was sequenced was naive CD4+ T cells from blood. These receptors originate from a woman aged 18-35 years in good health.

The V and J genes are TRBV14 and TRBJ2-1, with D maybe TRBD2 (5 bases). Between the trimmed V and J ends, which lost 0 bases and 4 bases, there was a span of 7 bases. CDR1 SGHDN and CDR2 FVKESK come from the germline V gene. The CDR3 has 14 residues. The CDR3, as DNA: TGTGCCAGCAGCCAAGATCCGGGATACAATGAGCAGTTCTTC. It specifies CASSQDPGYNEQFF. The complete variable domain, with remaining parts taken from reference TRBV14 and TRBJ2-1, reads EAGVTQFPSHSVIEKGQTVTLRCDPISGHDNLYWYRRVMGKEIKFLLHFVKESKQDESGMPNNRFLAERTGGTYSTLKVQPAELEDSGVYFCASSQDPGYNEQFFGPGTRLTVL.

This rearrangement joins TRBV7-3 to TRBJ1-1; D is possibly TRBD1 (6 bases). CDR3 length equals 13 residues. The germline V and J ends were trimmed by 3 bases and 7 bases, with 12 bases remaining between them. Germline assignment: CDR1 SGHTA and CDR2 FQGTGA. CDR3 loop: CASSFGQSIEAFF. In DNA form, the CDR3 reads TGTGCCAGCAGCTTTGGACAGAGTATTGAAGCTTTCTTT.

This chain joins TRBV7-7 and TRBJ2-1; 11 nucleotides align to TRBD2. The CDR3 loop spans 19 amino acids. Germline CDR1 and CDR2: SSHAT and FNYEAQ (reference sequence). J lost 0 bases, V lost 0 bases, and 7 bases had no gene match. The CDR3 DNA reads as TGTGCCAGCAGCTTAGCGGGTAGCGGGAGGGCCAGCTCCTACAATGAGCAGTTCTTC. Translating gives CASSLAGSGRASSYNEQFF.

This clone came up a few times. This chain uses TRBV29-1 with TRBJ1-5; 9 positions agree with TRBD1. The length of the CDR3 is 15 residues. Per the germline V gene, CDR1 is SQVTM and CDR2 is ANQGSEA. The V and J ends lost 5 bases and 7 bases, in that order; junction bases with no gene match: 12. This CDR3 reads CSVQTGTGYSQPQHF. For the CDR3, the DNA is TGCAGCGTTCAAACTGGGACAGGGTACAGCCAGCCCCAGCATTTT.

This chain links TRBV27 with TRBJ2-5; 13 nucleotides align to TRBD2. Trimming took 5 bases from V and 14 from J; bases not matched to a gene: 11. CDR1 MNHEY and CDR2 SMNVEV come from the germline V gene (reference sequence). The CDR3 has 14 residues. The DNA of the CDR3 is TGTGCCAGCAGTGCCTTAACTAGCGGGAGGGCCGTCTACTTC. Its translation: CASSALTSGRAVYF.

This chain uses TRBV5-6 with TRBJ2-1; no clear D gene. Germline lookup yields CDR1 SGHDT and CDR2 YYEEEE. The CDR3 is made up of 14 amino acids. The germline V and J ends were trimmed by 0 bases and 1 base, with 5 bases remaining between them. The CDR3 loop is CASSLGLSYNEQFF. CDR3 in DNA: TGTGCCAGCAGCTTGGGTCTTTCCTACAATGAGCAGTTCTTC. Full variable domain (missing parts from reference TRBV5-6 and TRBJ2-1): DAGVTQSPTHLIKTRGQQVTLRCSPKSGHDTVSWYQQALGQGPQFIFQYYEEEERQRGNFPDRFSGHQFPNYSSELNVNALLLGDSALYLCASSLGLSYNEQFFGPGTRLTVL.

This clone was detected only a few times. The chain uses TRBV5-4 and TRBJ2-1, with D perhaps matching TRBD1 (5 bases). CDR3 length: 15 residues. CDR1 and CDR2 from the germline V gene are SGHNT and YYREEE (reference sequence). The V gene lost 1 base and the J gene lost 10 bases, with 18 bases spanning the gap. Here the CDR3 DNA reads TGTGCCAGCAGCTTGAGTCAGGGTCCCCAATTAGAGCAGTTCTTC. Translated: CASSLSQGPQLEQFF.

As concerns this clone: Other DNA sequences in the same sample also yield this CDR3. The V gene is TRBV29-1, the J gene TRBJ2-3; the match to TRBD1 covers 7 bases. Germline-derived CDR1 and CDR2 are SQVTM and ANQGSEA. With 1 base clipped from V and 3 bases from J, the junction kept 4 bases outside the gene matches. The CDR3 is made up of 14 amino acids. CDR3 nucleotide sequence: TGCAGCGTTGAAGGGCCAGGGGGAACAGATACGCAGTATTTT. Protein: CSVEGPGGTDTQYF.

The genes are TRBV5-1 and TRBJ2-5; 11 nucleotides align to TRBD2. V gave up 2 bases and J gave up 1 base; unmatched junction bases: 7. Germline V gene lookup returns CDR1 SGHRS and CDR2 YFSETQ. There are 17 residues in the CDR3. The CDR3 region has the DNA TGCGCCAGCAGCTTCGGGGGACTAGCGGAAGGCCAAGAGACCCAGTACTTC. This gives the protein CASSFGGLAEGQETQYF.